This T cell receptor beta chain derives from a study of blood T cell repertoires in COVID-19. The overall study: Sources were T cells, B-cell-depleted T cells, or PBMCs; the material itself was cDNA or gDNA.

V lost 1 base, J lost 8 bases, and 11 bases stayed unmatched. The CDR3 is 16 amino acids. Germline V gives CDR1 SGHKS, CDR2 YYEKEE (reference sequence). Per the original data handling: Reference gene primer amplification gave nucleated cell count estimates. Here immunoSEQ multiplex PCR was the method, and the copy in TCRdb shows in-frame clones only, minus some. V and J calls plus clone size are reproduced from that table; the DNA served to infer D and trimming. This table holds under 250,000 clones, about 79% found once. The sequenced sample consisted of peripheral blood. The V call is TRBV5-5, the J call TRBJ1-2, with 10 bases that match TRBD1. The sequence was obtained from a man in his fifties with active or convalescent COVID-19. The CDR3 region has the DNA TGTGCCAGCAGCTTGCTGGGGACAGGGGTTAATAAGGGCTACACCTTC. Translation gives CASSLLGTGVNKGYTF. Using reference TRBV5-5 and TRBJ1-2 for the parts outside the CDR3, the full variable domain is DAGVTQSPTHLIKTRGQQVTLRCSPISGHKSVSWYQQVLGQGPQFIFQYYEKEERGRGNFPDRFSARQFPNYSSELNVNALLLGDSALYLCASSLLGTGVNKGYTFGSGTRLTVV.